Listed below are T cell receptor beta chains from one sample, sequenced in a study of T cells in Graves' hyperthyroidism and ophthalmopathy. TCRdb reprocessed the multiplex PCR reads with MiXCR, giving one entry per CDR3 protein. The sample lists under 350,000 distinct CDR3 sequences, around a fifth occurring once. The sample was blood. The receptors shown here come from a woman between 45 and 60 years old with Graves' hyperthyroidism. Each CDR3 is given with its conserved first and last residue. A D gene is named only where the DNA matches it firmly. Some rows mark clone size as missing; the rest say once, few, many or name a class of expanded clone.

clone size: few; J gene: TRBJ2-3; D gene: TRBD2; V gene: TRBV20-1; CDR3 protein: CSARPGLASDTQYF; CDR3 DNA: TGCAGTGCTAGGCCGGGACTAGCTTCAGATACGCAGTATTTT
clone size: many; J gene: TRBJ2-1; D gene: -; V gene: TRBV6-1; CDR3 protein: CASRSEGVGYNEQFF; CDR3 DNA: TGTGCCAGCAGGTCCGAGGGCGTTGGGTACAATGAGCAGTTCTTC
clone size: many; J gene: TRBJ2-1; D gene: TRBD1; V gene: TRBV4-1; CDR3 protein: CASSQAGTGSNEQFF; CDR3 DNA: TGCGCCAGCAGCCAAGCCGGGACAGGGAGCAATGAGCAGTTCTTC
clone size: many; J gene: TRBJ2-1; D gene: TRBD2; V gene: TRBV20-1; CDR3 protein: CSAREMGLAGSSYNEQFF; CDR3 DNA: TGCAGTGCTAGAGAGATGGGACTAGCGGGGTCCTCCTACAATGAGCAGTTCTTC
clone size: many; J gene: TRBJ1-3; D gene: -; V gene: TRBV2; CDR3 protein: CASSEEISGNTIYF; CDR3 DNA: TGTGCCAGCAGTGAAGAAATCTCTGGAAACACCATATATTTT
clone size: few; J gene: TRBJ1-4; D gene: -; V gene: TRBV20-1; CDR3 protein: CSARPGPRSPNEKLFF; CDR3 DNA: TGCAGTGCTAGACCCGGGCCAAGGAGCCCAAATGAAAAACTGTTTTTT
clone size: many; J gene: TRBJ2-1; D gene: -; V gene: TRBV11-2; CDR3 protein: CASSFRQFLNEQFF; CDR3 DNA: TGTGCCAGCAGCTTTAGGCAGTTCTTAAATGAGCAGTTCTTC
clone size: many; J gene: TRBJ2-1; D gene: -; V gene: TRBV12-3/TRBV12-4; CDR3 protein: CASSLATGSGVNEQFF; CDR3 DNA: TGTGCCAGCAGTTTAGCGACCGGGTCCGGGGTCAATGAGCAGTTCTTC
clone size: many; J gene: TRBJ2-1; D gene: TRBD2; V gene: TRBV7-9; CDR3 protein: CASSALAAAYNEQFF; CDR3 DNA: TGTGCCAGCAGCGCACTAGCGGCCGCCTACAATGAGCAGTTCTTC
clone size: many; J gene: TRBJ2-1; D gene: TRBD2; V gene: TRBV30; CDR3 protein: CAWSGGGEQFF; CDR3 DNA: TGTGCCTGGAGTGGGGGGGGTGAGCAGTTCTTC
clone size: -; J gene: TRBJ2-6; D gene: TRBD2; V gene: TRBV5-1; CDR3 protein: CASSWGLAGGSGANVLTF; CDR3 DNA: TGCGCCAGCAGCTGGGGACTAGCGGGAGGGTCTGGGGCCAACGTCCTGACTTTC